These T cell receptor beta chains were read from a single sample in a study of blood T cell repertoires in COVID-19. The table came from immunoSEQ multiplex PCR; TCRdb's copy has only in-frame clones and leaves some out. The sample records around 300,000 clones, 90% being singletons. The sample comprised peripheral blood. The receptors stem from a woman aged 40 to 50 with acute or convalescent COVID-19. Each CDR3 is given with its conserved first and last residue. Fields, in order: clone size, J gene, V gene, D gene, CDR3 DNA, CDR3 protein. The D gene is left open where the match is weak. Only some rows state a clone size, as once, few, many or a class for expanded clones.

clone_size: -; j_call: TRBJ1-5; v_call: TRBV6-2/TRBV6-3; d_call: TRBD1; cdr3_nt: TGTGCCAGCAGTTCGGCACAGGGGGTAGAGGGCAATCAGCCCCAGCATTTT; cdr3_aa: CASSSAQGVEGNQPQHF
clone_size: -; j_call: TRBJ2-1; v_call: TRBV27; d_call: TRBD1; cdr3_nt: TGTGCCAGCAGTTCCCCCGGGACAGCCTACAATGAGCAGTTCTTC; cdr3_aa: CASSSPGTAYNEQFF
clone_size: -; j_call: TRBJ1-3; v_call: TRBV19; d_call: -; cdr3_nt: TGTGCCAGTAGTACCCTCCCGGGCTCTGGAAACACCATATATTTT; cdr3_aa: CASSTLPGSGNTIYF
clone_size: -; j_call: TRBJ1-3; v_call: TRBV7-8; d_call: -; cdr3_nt: TGTGCCAGCAGCTTGGTTGGGGGGTCTGGAAACACCATATATTTT; cdr3_aa: CASSLVGGSGNTIYF
clone_size: -; j_call: TRBJ1-3; v_call: TRBV11-2; d_call: -; cdr3_nt: TGTGCCAGCAGCTTTAGTCACTCCCTCTCTGGAAACACCATATATTTT; cdr3_aa: CASSFSHSLSGNTIYF
clone_size: -; j_call: TRBJ2-1; v_call: TRBV24-1; d_call: TRBD2; cdr3_nt: TGTGCCACCAGTGATTTACAGCGGGGGGGCTACAATGAGCAGTTCTTC; cdr3_aa: CATSDLQRGGYNEQFF
clone_size: -; j_call: TRBJ1-3; v_call: TRBV10-1; d_call: -; cdr3_nt: TGCGCCAGCAGTGAGCTCGGGGAATCTGGAAACACCATATATTTT; cdr3_aa: CASSELGESGNTIYF
clone_size: many; j_call: TRBJ2-5; v_call: TRBV19; d_call: -; cdr3_nt: TGTGCCAGTAGTTTCTTAGCGGGTCCAGGGGCGACCCAGTACTTC; cdr3_aa: CASSFLAGPGATQYF
clone_size: -; j_call: TRBJ1-5; v_call: TRBV19; d_call: -; cdr3_nt: TGTGCCAGTACCTGGGCCGGGAACCAGCCCCAGCATTTT; cdr3_aa: CASTWAGNQPQHF
clone_size: -; j_call: TRBJ1-1; v_call: TRBV30; d_call: TRBD1; cdr3_nt: TGTGCCTGGAAAATGGCTGGGACAGCCTCTACCCTGAACACTGAAGCTTTCTTT; cdr3_aa: CAWKMAGTASTLNTEAFF
clone_size: -; j_call: TRBJ1-6; v_call: TRBV6-6; d_call: -; cdr3_nt: TGTGCCAGCAGTTACTCCAACAGGGATAATTCACCCCTCCACTTT; cdr3_aa: CASSYSNRDNSPLHF
clone_size: -; j_call: TRBJ1-1; v_call: TRBV6-5; d_call: -; cdr3_nt: TGTGCCAGCAGGGCCCAGCGGGGAGGGAACACTGAAGCTTTCTTT; cdr3_aa: CASRAQRGGNTEAFF
clone_size: -; j_call: TRBJ2-2; v_call: TRBV4-1; d_call: TRBD1; cdr3_nt: TGCGCCAGCAGCCGCCGACAGGGGGAGACCACCGGGGAGCTGTTTTTT; cdr3_aa: CASSRRQGETTGELFF
clone_size: -; j_call: TRBJ2-5; v_call: TRBV24-1; d_call: TRBD1; cdr3_nt: TGTGCCACCAGTGATCCCCCGGGACAGGTTCCGGAGACCCAGTACTTC; cdr3_aa: CATSDPPGQVPETQYF
clone_size: -; j_call: TRBJ2-5; v_call: TRBV5-5; d_call: TRBD2; cdr3_nt: TGTGCCAGCAGCCCAGCACCGCTAGCGGGGGGCATAGAGACCCAGTACTTC; cdr3_aa: CASSPAPLAGGIETQYF
clone_size: -; j_call: TRBJ1-3; v_call: TRBV30; d_call: -; cdr3_nt: TGTGCCTGGACAGCGGGACCATCCTCTGGAAACACCATATATTTT; cdr3_aa: CAWTAGPSSGNTIYF
clone_size: once; j_call: TRBJ2-4; v_call: TRBV11-1; d_call: -; cdr3_nt: TGTGCCAGCAGCTTGATGGGGGCATCACAAAACATTCAGTACTTC; cdr3_aa: CASSLMGASQNIQYF
clone_size: many; j_call: TRBJ2-2; v_call: TRBV9; d_call: -; cdr3_nt: TGTGCCAGCAGCCTAAGCGCACCCCAGCGAGCCACCGGGGAGCTGTTTTTT; cdr3_aa: CASSLSAPQRATGELFF
clone_size: -; j_call: TRBJ2-1; v_call: TRBV5-4; d_call: TRBD1; cdr3_nt: TGTGCCAGCAGTCCCCCCGGGACAGGGGTGTACAATGAGCAGTTCTTC; cdr3_aa: CASSPPGTGVYNEQFF
clone_size: -; j_call: TRBJ2-1; v_call: TRBV5-1; d_call: TRBD2; cdr3_nt: TGCGCCAGCAGCTTGGGGACTAGCGGGGCGAACTACAATGAGCAGTTCTTC; cdr3_aa: CASSLGTSGANYNEQFF
clone_size: -; j_call: TRBJ1-2; v_call: TRBV2; d_call: TRBD1; cdr3_nt: TGTGCCAGCAGTGATTTGGACAGGGCTATTAACTATGGCTACACCTTC; cdr3_aa: CASSDLDRAINYGYTF
clone_size: -; j_call: TRBJ2-5; v_call: TRBV9; d_call: TRBD1; cdr3_nt: TGTGCCAGCAGCGTAGGACGGACGGGACAGCAAGAGACCCAGTACTTC; cdr3_aa: CASSVGRTGQQETQYF
clone_size: -; j_call: TRBJ2-5; v_call: TRBV3-1/TRBV3-2; d_call: TRBD2; cdr3_nt: TGTGCCAGCAGCCAACTTCAGGGAGGGGAGACCCAGTACTTC; cdr3_aa: CASSQLQGGETQYF
clone_size: -; j_call: TRBJ1-3; v_call: TRBV10-3; d_call: -; cdr3_nt: TGTGCCATCAGTCCGCAGGGGCGCACACTCCTGGATGGAAACACCATATATTTT; cdr3_aa: CAISPQGRTLLDGNTIYF
clone_size: -; j_call: TRBJ1-2; v_call: TRBV24-1; d_call: TRBD1; cdr3_nt: TGTGCCACCAGTGAACGGGACAGGGAAGGAGGAGGCTACACCTTC; cdr3_aa: CATSERDREGGGYTF
clone_size: -; j_call: TRBJ1-1; v_call: TRBV6-2/TRBV6-3; d_call: -; cdr3_nt: TGTGCCAGCAGTTACTGGGCTGGGACTGAAGCTTTCTTT; cdr3_aa: CASSYWAGTEAFF
clone_size: -; j_call: TRBJ2-2; v_call: TRBV3-1/TRBV3-2; d_call: -; cdr3_nt: TGTGCCAGCAGCCAGCTCAACAGGGTAACCGGGGAGCTGTTTTTT; cdr3_aa: CASSQLNRVTGELFF